This T cell receptor (beta chain) appears in the sequencing data of a study of CD8+CD57+ T cells in acquired aplastic anemia. Whole-study context: Recorded DNA amounts for sorted CD4+ and CD8+ cells had an average of 3.2 ug.

This clonotype appeared many times. What it binds is not known. TCR beta VDJ and CDR3 profiling used genomic DNA as template. One entry per CDR3 protein, called by TCRdb with MiXCR from the reads. The data hold a few hundred thousand distinct CDR3 sequences, with over 60% observed a single time. General study findings and limits: Nearly 30 was the count of CD8+ CDR3 sequences that patients shared with controls.

The CDR3 runs 14 residues. V dropped 5 bases and J dropped 4 bases, with 14 bases sitting between them. The germline V gene encodes CDR1 MNHEY and CDR2 SVGEGT. This receptor was obtained from a human donor in good health. The J gene is TRBJ1-1, the V gene TRBV6-2 or TRBV6-3; no definite D call. Sequenced input: sorted CD4+, CD8+, or CD8+CD57+ T cells (not recorded which) from PBMCs. CDR3 DNA sequence: TGTGCCAGCAGTAGCCTCTCCGGGATCACTGAAGCTTTCTTT. It yields the protein CASSSLSGITEAFF.